This passage covers 21 T cell receptor beta chains from one sample sequenced in a study of cytomegalovirus exposure and HLA in healthy donors. Vbeta (60) and Jbeta (13) primers were used in the PCR. Sequencing was performed with immunoSEQ multiplex PCR; in TCRdb, only in-frame clones are kept and a portion is missing. The table includes around 150,000 clones, 68% detected once. Sample: PBMCs. These receptors all come from a woman between 40 and 50 years old in good health and CMV-seropositive.

V gene TRBV19 combines with J gene TRBJ1-4; the D is unclear. The V end lost 6 bases, the J end lost 0 bases, and 14 bases lay between the germline ends. CDR3 length: 16 amino acids. CDR1 and CDR2 from the germline V gene are LNHDA and SQIVND (reference sequence). CDR3 in amino acids: CASRHFSNPTNEKLFF. As DNA, the CDR3 is TGTGCCAGTAGGCACTTCTCGAACCCAACTAATGAAAAACTGTTTTTT.

The chain links TRBV7-6 to TRBJ2-7; 9 bases match TRBD1. The CDR3 consists of 16 residues. The germline V gene has CDR1 SGHVS and CDR2 FNYEAQ. With 4 bases clipped from V and 6 bases from J, the junction kept 13 bases outside the gene matches. Here the CDR3 reads CASSYRGWDRAGEQYF. The CDR3 DNA follows: TGTGCCAGCAGCTATAGAGGGTGGGACAGGGCAGGCGAGCAGTACTTC.

This clone came up a few times. J is TRBJ2-3 and V is TRBV4-1; TRBD2 aligns across 14 bases. The CDR3 has 20 amino acids. V trimming: 4 bases; J trimming: 1 base; junction bases outside the gene matches: 13. Per the germline V gene, CDR1 is MGHRA and CDR2 is YSYEKL. The CDR3 bases are TGCGCCAGCAGCCCCTACGGGACTAGCGGGAGAGGATGGGGCACAGATACGCAGTATTTT. Translation gives CASSPYGTSGRGWGTDTQYF.

This chain links TRBV28 with TRBJ2-1; 10 bases align to TRBD2. Germline V lookup: CDR1 MDHEN, CDR2 SYDVKM. The CDR3 runs to 16 residues. V lost 8 bases, J lost 9 bases, and 16 bases stayed unmatched. This CDR3 reads CASRNKVMSGGVEQFF. The CDR3 DNA sequence: TGTGCCAGCCGAAATAAGGTGATGAGCGGGGGGGTTGAGCAGTTCTTC.

This chain uses TRBV9 with TRBJ2-5, with TRBD2 identical over 8 bases. The CDR3 length is 15 residues. Germline V gene sequence: CDR1 SGDLS, CDR2 YYNGEE. V gave up 1 base and J gave up 4 bases; unmatched junction bases: 6. As DNA, the CDR3 is TGTGCCAGCAGCGTACGGGAGGGAGTGGGAGAGACCCAGTACTTC. Protein product: CASSVREGVGETQYF. The full variable domain, rest sourced from reference TRBV9 and TRBJ2-5, is DSGVTQTPKHLITATGQRVTLRCSPRSGDLSVYWYQQSLDQGLQFLIQYYNGEERAKGNILERFSAQQFPDLHSELNLSSLELGDSALYFCASSVREGVGETQYFGPGTRLLVL.

The CDR3 loop is CASSGIGTGDQPQHF. The CDR3 DNA sequence: TGTGCCAGCAGTGGAATAGGGACAGGGGATCAGCCCCAGCATTTT. V usage is TRBV27 and J usage is TRBJ1-5, with TRBD1 matching over 10 bases. Trimming cost V 5 bases and J 5 bases; bases outside gene matches: 6. The CDR3 covers 15 residues. Per germline, CDR1 MNHEY and CDR2 SMNVEV (reference sequence).

This clone was seen just once. The chain is built from TRBV6-5 and TRBJ2-3; maybe TRBD2 (5 bases). The CDR3 has 15 amino acids. CDR1 and CDR2 (germline): MNHEY, SVGAGI. V gave up 0 bases and J gave up 1 base, with 8 bases separating them. CDR3 in DNA: TGTGCCAGCAGTTACTCGGAGAGGGGCACAGATACGCAGTATTTT. It is translated as CASSYSERGTDTQYF.

The chain couples TRBV10-3 to TRBJ2-2; D perhaps matches TRBD2 (6 bases). The CDR3 has 14 residues. The germline gives CDR1 ENHRY, CDR2 SYGVKD. V lost 6 bases to trimming and J lost 3 bases, with 11 bases between them. CDR3: CAIRASVDTGELFF. DNA of the CDR3: TGTGCCATCAGGGCTAGCGTCGACACCGGGGAGCTGTTTTTT.

This chain connects TRBV9 to TRBJ2-3, with 7 bases identical to TRBD1. The CDR3 is made up of 15 amino acids. From germline, CDR1 is SGDLS and CDR2 YYNGEE. Germline trimming cut 1 base from V and 1 base from J; bases unmatched to any gene: 3. In DNA, the CDR3 is TGTGCCAGCAGCGTAACAGGACAGGGCACAGATACGCAGTATTTT. Protein: CASSVTGQGTDTQYF.

The CDR3 loop is CASSLGQSSYEQYF. The CDR3 DNA follows: TGTGCCAGCAGCTTGGGACAGAGTTCCTACGAGCAGTACTTC. The chain is built from TRBV7-2 and TRBJ2-7, with TRBD1 matching over 7 bases. With 3 bases clipped from V and 1 base from J, the junction kept 3 bases outside the gene matches. There are 14 residues in the CDR3. Germline V gene lookup returns CDR1 SGHTA and CDR2 FQGNSA.

This clone was recorded a few times. Other DNA sequences in the same sample also yield this CDR3. The V call is TRBV10-3, the J call TRBJ1-1, with D tentatively TRBD1 (6 bases). V gave up 3 bases and J gave up 4 bases, with 9 bases separating them. Germline-derived CDR1 and CDR2 are ENHRY and SYGVKD. There are 13 residues in the CDR3. CDR3 sequence reads: CAISEQGGTEAFF. The DNA of the CDR3 is TGTGCCATCAGTGAACAGGGTGGCACTGAAGCTTTCTTT.

A single count supports this clone. The rearrangement links TRBV5-1 to TRBJ2-3; perhaps TRBD2 as D (6 bases). The V and J ends lost 0 bases and 0 bases respectively, with 11 bases between them. Germline CDR1 and CDR2: SGHRS and YFSETQ. CDR3 length: 16 residues. CDR3 DNA: TGCGCCAGCAGCTTGGGGACTACACCTAGCACAGATACGCAGTATTTT. Protein: CASSLGTTPSTDTQYF.

V gene TRBV5-8 combines with J gene TRBJ2-5, with D unresolved. The CDR3 extends over 14 amino acids. Germline V gene data show CDR1 as SGHTS and CDR2 as YDEGEE. V gave up 7 bases and J gave up 5 bases, with 18 bases separating them. This CDR3 is CASRPRGHGETQYF. Written as DNA, the CDR3 is TGTGCCAGCCGCCCCCGAGGTCACGGGGAGACCCAGTACTTC.

The chain is built from TRBV4-2 and TRBJ1-1; D ambiguous. The CDR3 is 16 amino acids. Trimming left V 0 bases short and J 0 bases short, with 11 bases between. Germline V lookup: CDR1 LGHNA, CDR2 YNFKEQ. The CDR3 is CASSQDSGGLNTEAFF. CDR3 sequence (DNA): TGTGCCAGCAGCCAAGATTCGGGCGGGTTGAACACTGAAGCTTTCTTT.

This chain uses TRBV9 with TRBJ2-3, with 10 bases lining up with TRBD2. The ends lost 3 bases at V and 1 base at J; junction bases unmatched: 5. Germline V gene sequence: CDR1 SGDLS, CDR2 YYNGEE. The CDR3 spans 16 residues. The CDR3: CASSGPGTSGTDTQYF. CDR3 nucleotides: TGTGCCAGCAGCGGTCCCGGGACTAGCGGCACAGATACGCAGTATTTT.

This clone was detected a few times. The J gene is TRBJ2-7, the V gene TRBV5-1, with 7 bases that match TRBD1. The germline CDR1 and CDR2 sequences are SGHRS and YFSETQ. The trim removed 3 bases at V and 3 bases at J, leaving 6 bases unmatched. The CDR3 loop spans 14 amino acids. The CDR3: CASSSQGYGYEQYF. CDR3 coding DNA: TGCGCCAGCAGCTCACAGGGGTATGGCTACGAGCAGTACTTC.

This chain uses TRBV9 with TRBJ2-2, with 9 bases matching TRBD1. Germline V gives CDR1 SGDLS, CDR2 YYNGEE. V lost 1 base, J lost 6 bases, and 1 base stayed unmatched. This CDR3 region has 14 residues. CDR3 region: CASSVTGGSGELFF. CDR3 bases: TGTGCCAGCAGCGTAACAGGGGGCTCCGGGGAGCTGTTTTTT.

The chain uses TRBV18 and TRBJ2-3; 8 bases match TRBD1. V dropped 8 bases and J dropped 4; count of bases not matched to a gene: 5. This CDR3 is 13 amino acids long. Germline values: CDR1 KGHSH, CDR2 LQKENI. The CDR3 coding sequence is TGTGCCAGCGCAGGACAGGGTGCAGATACGCAGTATTTT. It yields the protein CASAGQGADTQYF.

A few counts support this clone. The chain is built from TRBV7-3 and TRBJ2-7; D possibly corresponds to TRBD1 (6 bases). Germline-derived CDR1 and CDR2 are SGHTA and FQGTGA. The CDR3 length is 17 residues. Deletions cut 4 bases from V and 0 bases from J, with 19 bases between. The CDR3 is CASSYPRRQDSSYEQYF. DNA for the CDR3: TGTGCCAGCAGCTATCCCCGCCGACAGGATAGCTCCTACGAGCAGTACTTC.

This clone was counted a single time. The V gene is TRBV9, the J gene TRBJ2-7; 9 bases are shared with TRBD2. The V and J ends lost 4 bases and 7 bases, in that order; junction bases with no gene match: 9. Germline V CDR1 and CDR2: SGDLS, YYNGEE. This CDR3 has 14 amino acids. CDR3 in DNA: TGTGCCAGCAGCCCTAGCGGGGCCCCTGTGGAGCAGTACTTC. It encodes CASSPSGAPVEQYF. Supplemented by reference TRBV9 and TRBJ2-7, the full variable domain reads DSGVTQTPKHLITATGQRVTLRCSPRSGDLSVYWYQQSLDQGLQFLIQYYNGEERAKGNILERFSAQQFPDLHSELNLSSLELGDSALYFCASSPSGAPVEQYFGPGTRLTVT.

The CDR3 spells CAISGQGADQPQHF. CDR3 coding DNA: TGTGCCATCAGTGGACAGGGCGCGGATCAGCCCCAGCATTTT. The V call is TRBV10-3, the J call TRBJ1-5; 7 bases map to TRBD1. This CDR3 is built from 14 residues. J was trimmed by 5 bases and V by 4 bases; bases with no gene match: 5. Germline lookup yields CDR1 ENHRY and CDR2 SYGVKD.